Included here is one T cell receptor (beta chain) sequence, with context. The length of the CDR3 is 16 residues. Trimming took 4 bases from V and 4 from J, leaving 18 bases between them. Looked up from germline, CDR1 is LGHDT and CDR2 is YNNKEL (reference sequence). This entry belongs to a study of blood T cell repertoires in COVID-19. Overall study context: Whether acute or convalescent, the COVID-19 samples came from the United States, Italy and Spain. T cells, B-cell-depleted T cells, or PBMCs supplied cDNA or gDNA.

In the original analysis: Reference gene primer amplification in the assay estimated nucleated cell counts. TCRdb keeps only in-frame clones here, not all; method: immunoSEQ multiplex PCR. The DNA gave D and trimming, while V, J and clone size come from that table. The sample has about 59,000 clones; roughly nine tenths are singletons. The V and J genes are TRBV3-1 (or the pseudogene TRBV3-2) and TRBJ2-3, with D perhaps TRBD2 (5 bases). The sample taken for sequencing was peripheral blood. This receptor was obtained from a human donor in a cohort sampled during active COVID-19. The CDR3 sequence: CASSPYFSGSADTQYF. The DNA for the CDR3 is TGTGCCAGCAGCCCCTATTTTTCAGGTAGCGCAGATACGCAGTATTTT.